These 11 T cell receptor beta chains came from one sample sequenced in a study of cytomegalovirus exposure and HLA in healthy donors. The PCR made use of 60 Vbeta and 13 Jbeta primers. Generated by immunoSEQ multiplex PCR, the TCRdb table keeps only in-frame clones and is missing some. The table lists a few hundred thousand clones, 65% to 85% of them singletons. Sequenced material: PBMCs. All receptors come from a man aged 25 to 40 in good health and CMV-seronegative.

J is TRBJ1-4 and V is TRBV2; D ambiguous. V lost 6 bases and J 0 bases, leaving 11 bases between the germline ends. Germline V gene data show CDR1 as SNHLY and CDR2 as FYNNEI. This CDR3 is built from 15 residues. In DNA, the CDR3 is TGTGCCAGCAGCCTCAACAGTGCAACTAATGAAAAACTGTTTTTT. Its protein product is CASSLNSATNEKLFF.

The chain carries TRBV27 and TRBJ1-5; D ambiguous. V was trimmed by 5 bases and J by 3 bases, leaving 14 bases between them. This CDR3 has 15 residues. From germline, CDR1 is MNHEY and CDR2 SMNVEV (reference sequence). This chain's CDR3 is CASSLAGLSNQPQHF. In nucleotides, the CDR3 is TGTGCCAGCAGTCTCGCAGGATTATCCAATCAGCCCCAGCATTTT.

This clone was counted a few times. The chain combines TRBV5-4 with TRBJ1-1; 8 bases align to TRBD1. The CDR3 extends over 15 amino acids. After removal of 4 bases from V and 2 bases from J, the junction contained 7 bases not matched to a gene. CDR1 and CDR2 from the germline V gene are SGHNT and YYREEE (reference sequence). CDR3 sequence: CASSQGQAINTEAFF. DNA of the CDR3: TGTGCCAGCAGCCAGGGACAGGCTATTAACACTGAAGCTTTCTTT. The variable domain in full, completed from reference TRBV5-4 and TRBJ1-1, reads ETGVTQSPTHLIKTRGQQVTLRCSSQSGHNTVSWYQQALGQGPQFIFQYYREEENGRGNFPPRFSGLQFPNYSSELNVNALELDDSALYLCASSQGQAINTEAFFGQGTRLTVV.

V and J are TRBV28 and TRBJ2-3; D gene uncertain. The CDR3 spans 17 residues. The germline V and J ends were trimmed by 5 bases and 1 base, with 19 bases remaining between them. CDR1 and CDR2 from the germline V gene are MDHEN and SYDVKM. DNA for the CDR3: TGTGCCAGCAGTACCATACACAATAGAGGCCGCACAGATACGCAGTATTTT. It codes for CASSTIHNRGRTDTQYF.

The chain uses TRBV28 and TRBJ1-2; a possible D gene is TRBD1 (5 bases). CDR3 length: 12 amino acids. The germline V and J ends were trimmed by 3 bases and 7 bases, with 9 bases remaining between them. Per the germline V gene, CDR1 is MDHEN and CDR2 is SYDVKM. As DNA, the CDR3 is TGTGCCAGCAGTTTGGAGGGGCGTGGCTACACCTTC. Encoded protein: CASSLEGRGYTF.

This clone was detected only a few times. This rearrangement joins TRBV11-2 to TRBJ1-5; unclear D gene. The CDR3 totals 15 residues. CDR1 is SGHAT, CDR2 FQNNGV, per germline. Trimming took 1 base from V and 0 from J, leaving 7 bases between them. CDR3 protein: CASSLGQNSNQPQHF. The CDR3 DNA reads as TGTGCCAGCAGCTTAGGGCAGAATAGCAATCAGCCCCAGCATTTT.

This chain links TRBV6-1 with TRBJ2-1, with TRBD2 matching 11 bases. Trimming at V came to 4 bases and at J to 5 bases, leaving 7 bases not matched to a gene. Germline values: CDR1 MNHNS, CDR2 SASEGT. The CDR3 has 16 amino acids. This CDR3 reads CASSGTPGLADNEQFF. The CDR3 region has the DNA TGTGCCAGCAGTGGGACACCGGGACTAGCGGACAATGAGCAGTTCTTC.

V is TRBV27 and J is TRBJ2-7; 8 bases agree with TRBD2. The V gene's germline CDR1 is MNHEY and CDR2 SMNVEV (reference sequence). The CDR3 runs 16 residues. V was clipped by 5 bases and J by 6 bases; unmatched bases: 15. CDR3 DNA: TGTGCCAGCAGTCCAAACATAGCGGGGACCCCTCTCGAGCAGTACTTC. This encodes CASSPNIAGTPLEQYF.

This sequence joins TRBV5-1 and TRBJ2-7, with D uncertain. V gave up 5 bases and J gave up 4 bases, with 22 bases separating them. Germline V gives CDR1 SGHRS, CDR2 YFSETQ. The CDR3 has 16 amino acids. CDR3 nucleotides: TGCGCCAGCAGTTTTTTCAAGCAGAAGGCGGCATACGAGCAGTACTTC. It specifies CASSFFKQKAAYEQYF.

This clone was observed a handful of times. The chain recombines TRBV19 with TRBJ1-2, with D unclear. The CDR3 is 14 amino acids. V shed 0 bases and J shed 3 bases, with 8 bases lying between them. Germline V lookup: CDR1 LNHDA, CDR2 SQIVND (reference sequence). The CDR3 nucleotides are TGTGCCAGTAGTATAGATCTTGAGTACTATGGCTACACCTTC. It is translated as CASSIDLEYYGYTF. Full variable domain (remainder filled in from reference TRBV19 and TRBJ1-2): DGGITQSPKYLFRKEGQNVTLSCEQNLNHDAMYWYRQDPGQGLRLIYYSQIVNDFQKGDIAEGYSVSREKKESFPLTVTSAQKNPTAFYLCASSIDLEYYGYTFGSGTRLTVV.

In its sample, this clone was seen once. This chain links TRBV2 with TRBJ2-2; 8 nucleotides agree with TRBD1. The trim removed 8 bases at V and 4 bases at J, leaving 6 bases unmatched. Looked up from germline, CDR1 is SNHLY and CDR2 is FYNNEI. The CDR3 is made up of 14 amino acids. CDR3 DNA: TGTGCCAGCGGTAGGACAGGGTTCACCGGGGAGCTGTTTTTT. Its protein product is CASGRTGFTGELFF. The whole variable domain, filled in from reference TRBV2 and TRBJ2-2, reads EPEVTQTPSHQVTQMGQEVILRCVPISNHLYFYWYRQILGQKVEFLVSFYNNEISEKSEIFDDQFSVERPDGSNFTLKIRSTKLEDSAMYFCASGRTGFTGELFFGEGSRLTVL.